This T cell receptor (beta chain) was identified in a study of OX40 agonist ivuxolimab in advanced cancers. The wider study: Dose-escalation patients' cancers were hepatocellular carcinoma, melanoma, renal cell or head and neck cancer.

Autoimmune disease history or systemic immunosuppression meant exclusion. Profiling relied on immunoSEQ multiplex PCR, and the TCRdb table lists in-frame clones only, not all of them. This table holds roughly 60,000 clones, about 89% found once. Germline CDR1 is SGHDT and CDR2 is YYEEEE. The germline V and J ends were trimmed by 3 bases and 10 bases, with 20 bases remaining between them. The CDR3 is 15 amino acids. Source: CD4+ or CD8+ T cells sorted from blood, taken in a trial of the OX40 agonist ivuxolimab. This TCR came from an adult with an advanced solid tumor such as melanoma, head and neck, liver or kidney cancer. The V gene is TRBV5-6, the J gene TRBJ1-5, with a possible D match to TRBD1 (5 bases). Written as DNA, the CDR3 is TGTGCCAGCAGCTGGGGCCCGAATAACCGGGCACCCCAGCATTTT. Translating gives CASSWGPNNRAPQHF.